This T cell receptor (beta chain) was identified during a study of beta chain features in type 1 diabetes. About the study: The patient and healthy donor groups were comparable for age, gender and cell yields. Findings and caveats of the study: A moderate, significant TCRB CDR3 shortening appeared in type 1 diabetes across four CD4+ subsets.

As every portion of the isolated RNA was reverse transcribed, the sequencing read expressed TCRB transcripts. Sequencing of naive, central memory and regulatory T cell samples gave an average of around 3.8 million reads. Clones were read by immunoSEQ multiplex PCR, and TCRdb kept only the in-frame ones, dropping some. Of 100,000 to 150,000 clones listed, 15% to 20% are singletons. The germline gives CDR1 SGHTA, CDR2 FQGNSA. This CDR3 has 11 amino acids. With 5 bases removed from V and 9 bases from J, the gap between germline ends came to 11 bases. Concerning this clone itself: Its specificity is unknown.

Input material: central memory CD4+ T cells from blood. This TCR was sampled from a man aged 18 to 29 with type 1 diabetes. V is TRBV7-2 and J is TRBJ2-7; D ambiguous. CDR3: CASSQQLGQYF. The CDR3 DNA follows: TGTGCCAGCAGCCAGCAGTTAGGGCAGTACTTC. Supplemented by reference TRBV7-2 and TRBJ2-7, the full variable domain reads GAGVSQSPSNKVTEKGKDVELRCDPISGHTALYWYRQSLGQGLEFLIYFQGNSAPDKSGLPSDRFSAERTGGSVSTLTIQRTQQEDSAVYLCASSQQLGQYFGPGTRLTVT.